The next 20 T cell receptor beta chains were all read from a single sample in a study of shared clonotypes between healthy human individuals. TCRdb's table, derived via immunoSEQ multiplex PCR, lists solely in-frame clones and lacks some. The data contain about 1.1 million clones, roughly 77% of them singletons. Sequences were obtained from memory CD4+ T cells from PBMCs. Subset: CD45RA-negative fraction. The receptors shown here come from a man younger than 30 in good health. Some clones in this sample may be carry-over from other donors' samples.

The table lists this clone with a count of one. The V call is TRBV21-1, the J call TRBJ2-3; the DNA was not compared with TRBD1, the D call given in the table. TRBV21-1 is a recognized pseudogene. This CDR3 comprises 16 residues. CDR3 in amino acids: CASTIPDREVTDTQYF. The CDR3 DNA reads as TGTGCCAGCACCATACCGGACAGGGAGGTAACAGATACGCAGTATTTT.

The CDR3 spells CASSQDRVLVYTEAFF. The CDR3 DNA reads as TGCGCCAGCAGCCAAGATAGGGTGTTGGTTTATACTGAAGCTTTCTTT. The chain links TRBV4-3 to TRBJ1-1; no reliable D call. This CDR3 contains 16 residues. The germline V gene has CDR1 LGHNA and CDR2 YSLEER. Trimming cost V 0 bases and J 5 bases, with 16 bases left between them.

Regarding this clone: The same CDR3 is also encoded by other DNA sequences in this sample. The chain combines TRBV5-1 with TRBJ2-7, with a possible D match to TRBD2 (6 bases). This CDR3 has 14 residues. The ends were cut back, 0 bases at V and 3 bases at J, with 10 bases in the middle. From germline, CDR1 is SGHRS and CDR2 YFSETQ. CDR3 DNA: TGCGCCAGCAGCTTGGACGGGACTCGCTACGAGCAGTACTTC. This sequence encodes CASSLDGTRYEQYF.

Comments on this clone: Additional DNA sequences in this sample encode the identical CDR3. The V and J genes are TRBV5-1 and TRBJ1-4; 11 nucleotides align to TRBD1. Trimming took 4 bases from V and 7 from J; bases not matched to a gene: 6. This CDR3 region has 15 residues. Germline V gives CDR1 SGHRS, CDR2 YFSETQ. The chain's CDR3 is CASSVSGTGGEKLFF. In DNA, the CDR3 is TGCGCCAGCAGCGTCTCCGGGACAGGGGGTGAAAAACTGTTTTTT.

The chain recombines TRBV18 with TRBJ1-5; D is uncertain. V was cut by 3 bases and J by 10 bases, with 13 bases left in between. Per germline, CDR1 KGHSH and CDR2 LQKENI. This CDR3 spans 13 amino acids. The CDR3 DNA reads as TGTGCCAGCTCACCGACACTCACGGGTCCCCAGCATTTT. Protein sequence: CASSPTLTGPQHF.

The V call is TRBV11-2, the J call TRBJ1-3; D may be TRBD1 (5 bases). V was cut by 10 bases and J by 0 bases, with 13 bases left in between. The CDR3 sequence is 14 residues long. The germline gives CDR1 SGHAT, CDR2 FQNNGV. For the CDR3, the DNA is TGTGCCACCAACGGGGGGAGCTCTGGAAACACCATATATTTT. Translating it yields CATNGGSSGNTIYF.

V is TRBV11-2 and J is TRBJ1-1; 7 bases fit TRBD1. The CDR3 has 13 residues. The V gene's germline CDR1 is SGHAT and CDR2 FQNNGV. J gave up 4 bases and V 5 bases, and 4 bases lay outside the gene matches. This chain's CDR3 is CASSEGGITEAFF. DNA of the CDR3: TGTGCCAGCAGCGAAGGGGGCATCACTGAAGCTTTCTTT.

This clone came up a few times. V is TRBV5-1 and J is TRBJ1-4; D is unresolved. This CDR3 is built from 16 residues. Germline CDR1 SGHRS, CDR2 YFSETQ. Between the trimmed V and J ends, which lost 0 bases and 7 bases, there was a span of 16 bases. This chain's CDR3 is CASSLAVGSLAEKLFF. In nucleotides, the CDR3 is TGCGCCAGCAGCTTGGCGGTTGGGAGCTTGGCTGAAAAACTGTTTTTT.

This clone was detected many times. The rearrangement joins TRBV27 to TRBJ2-1; D may be TRBD2 (6 bases). V lost 3 bases to trimming and J lost 4 bases, with 25 bases between them. CDR3 length: 19 residues. Germline V lookup: CDR1 MNHEY, CDR2 SMNVEV (reference sequence). In DNA form, the CDR3 reads TGTGCCAGCAGTTTGAACGTAGCGGATTTAGGGGCCAAATACAATGAGCAGTTCTTC. This encodes CASSLNVADLGAKYNEQFF.

The chain links TRBV28 to TRBJ1-2, with D tentatively TRBD1 (5 bases). V was shortened by 5 bases and J by 8 bases, with 18 bases between the two germline ends. Germline V lookup: CDR1 MDHEN, CDR2 SYDVKM. CDR3 length equals 14 residues. The CDR3 nucleotides read TGTGCCAGCAGTCCGCCCAGGGAATCGGGAGGCTACACCTTC. Translating gives CASSPPRESGGYTF.

This clone was observed a handful of times. The chain has TRBV5-8 and TRBJ2-2; D unclear. Looked up from germline, CDR1 is SGHTS and CDR2 is YDEGEE. CDR3 length: 15 residues. V was clipped by 1 base and J by 0 bases, with 7 bases between them. The CDR3 sequence: CASSLRHTNTGELFF. In DNA, the CDR3 is TGTGCCAGCAGCTTGCGGCATACGAACACCGGGGAGCTGTTTTTT.

V and J are TRBV6-1 and TRBJ1-3; no definite D call. This CDR3 contains 12 residues. Germline V gene lookup returns CDR1 MNHNS and CDR2 SASEGT. V was cut by 1 base and J by 7 bases, with 5 bases left in between. In nucleotides, the CDR3 is TGTGCCAGCAGTGAAGTTCAGAACACCATATATTTT. Amino acids: CASSEVQNTIYF.

This rearrangement joins TRBV5-1 to TRBJ2-4; D is perhaps TRBD1 or TRBD2 (5 bases each). V gave up 4 bases and J gave up 6 bases, with 17 bases separating them. Germline assignment: CDR1 SGHRS and CDR2 YFSETQ. This CDR3 is built from 15 residues. The CDR3, as DNA: TGCGCCAGCAGCGTAGGCCGGGACCCAATAAACATTCAGTACTTC. Its translation is CASSVGRDPINIQYF.

The J gene is TRBJ1-5, the V gene TRBV6-4; 7 positions match TRBD1. CDR1 MRHNA and CDR2 SNTAGT come from the germline V gene. V was clipped by 6 bases and J by 0 bases; unmatched bases: 5. This CDR3 region has 15 residues. DNA for the CDR3: TGTGCCAGCAGACCGACAGGGAATAGCAATCAGCCCCAGCATTTT. It specifies CASRPTGNSNQPQHF.

There are a few counts of this clone. This chain uses TRBV27 with TRBJ1-1; 7 bases agree with TRBD1. The CDR3 consists of 14 residues. Germline V gene data show CDR1 as MNHEY and CDR2 as SMNVEV (reference sequence). The V gene end was trimmed by 5 bases and the J gene end by 0 bases; junction bases not matched to a gene: 3. CDR3 loop: CASSHRGLNTEAFF. CDR3 coding DNA: TGTGCCAGCAGTCACAGGGGATTGAACACTGAAGCTTTCTTT.

Comments on this clone: Other DNA sequences in the sample encode the same CDR3. V is TRBV18 and J is TRBJ2-5, with D hard to call. Germline V lookup: CDR1 KGHSH, CDR2 LQKENI. The V end lost 3 bases, the J end lost 5 bases, and 7 bases lay between the germline ends. CDR3 size: 12 residues. The CDR3 loop reads CASSPRRETQYF. In nucleotides, the CDR3 is TGTGCCAGCTCACCTCGTAGGGAGACCCAGTACTTC. Full variable domain (remainder filled in from reference TRBV18 and TRBJ2-5): NAGVMQNPRHLVRRRGQEARLRCSPMKGHSHVYWYRQLPEEGLKFMVYLQKENIIDESGMPKERFSAEFPKEGPSILRIQQVVRGDSAAYFCASSPRRETQYFGPGTRLLVL.

This clone appeared once. Additional DNA sequences in this sample encode the identical CDR3. The chain couples TRBV6-5 to TRBJ1-5; D remains ambiguous. The germline V gene encodes CDR1 MNHEY and CDR2 SVGAGI. This CDR3 has 13 amino acids. Trimming pared 2 bases from V and 2 bases from J, leaving 4 bases between. CDR3 protein: CASSYGRNQPQHF. Written as DNA, the CDR3 is TGTGCCAGCAGTTACGGGCGCAATCAGCCCCAGCATTTT.

J is TRBJ1-6 and V is TRBV11-2; D unclear. The CDR3 totals 15 residues. Deletions cut 1 base from V and 6 bases from J, with 10 bases between. In germline, CDR1 is SGHAT, CDR2 FQNNGV. CDR3 nucleotide sequence: TGTGCCAGCAGCTTAGTGGGGTCACCTAATTCACCCCTCCACTTT. Its protein is CASSLVGSPNSPLHF.

The chain combines TRBV28 with TRBJ1-2; a weak D match, TRBD1 (6 bases). With 6 bases removed from V and 4 bases from J, the gap between germline ends came to 12 bases. The CDR3 loop spans 13 amino acids. CDR1 MDHEN and CDR2 SYDVKM come from the germline V gene. CDR3 residues: CASSTRGGYGYTF. The CDR3 DNA reads as TGTGCCAGCAGCACAAGGGGGGGCTATGGCTACACCTTC.

The chain has TRBV7-2 and TRBJ2-5; 13 nucleotides agree with TRBD2. This CDR3 is built from 16 residues. The V gene's germline CDR1 is SGHTA and CDR2 FQGNSA. V lost 5 bases, J lost 9 bases, and 12 bases stayed unmatched. CDR3 in amino acids: CASSPRTSGRPGSQYF. CDR3 nucleotides: TGTGCCAGCAGCCCGCGGACTAGCGGGAGACCGGGGTCCCAGTACTTC.